This TCR beta chain was captured by sequencing in a study of cytomegalovirus exposure and HLA in healthy donors (dated by TCRdb to the late 2010s). Turning to the overall study: According to an earlier analysis of a few hundred of the donors, 150 million to 200 million T cells yielded some 120 million unique TCR beta sequences and around 280 Gb of sequence data. Approximately 310 gigabases of sequencing data and tens of millions of unique TCR sequences were included in an early release covering several hundred HLA-typed donors. Among the roughly 400 genotyped donors, under 90% belonged to the genetic ancestry cluster associated with self-reported Caucasian donors. The study aimed to test whether signatures of past pathogen exposure could be identified by cataloging public T cell receptors. The study used immunosequencing to profile the T cell repertoires of hundreds of subjects and linked those repertoires to cytomegalovirus serostatus. In addition to the first cohort of roughly 700 subjects, a separate validation cohort of over 90 different subjects was used. To predict cytomegalovirus infection status, the study brought together high-throughput TCR immunosequencing, statistical association of individual TCRs with disease status, and machine learning. A later analysis re-examined previously published TCR beta repertoires from roughly 720 donors and added high-resolution HLA genotyping to investigate patterns of TCR occurrence. The later analysis used no new phenotypic data to find candidate immune exposures, relying instead on TCR beta sequences and their occurrence across donors. In an earlier analysis of about 590 of the donors, high-throughput TCR beta sequencing was used to judge whether each TCR beta V gene segment behaved as functional or pseudogenic. Donor age, sex, ethnicity and CMV serostatus were collected together with the repertoire data. In a later genetic analysis, genome-wide SNP genotypes for about 55% of the 666 donors were used, and that subset was treated as a discovery cohort. All discovery cohort repertoires had been generated using a single sequencing platform. HLA typing included class I and class II loci at four-digit resolution. The number of donors typed differed by locus, with 629-630 for A, B, C, DRB1 and DQB1, 522 for DQA1, about 610 for DPA1, and some 440 for DPB1. About 5 DR-DQ haplotypes were handled as single units for association and clustering, since linkage in the cohort was strong. Among 398 genotyped donors of the cohort, an average of about 240,000 unique TCR beta nucleotide sequences was sequenced per donor, of which about 18% were non-productive. Paper-wide results and their limitations: In an earlier analysis of some 500 of the donors, most TCR beta V segments appeared in productive rearrangements about 90% or about 30% of the time, broadly matching IMGT annotations. According to a later genetic analysis, donors in an Asian-associated ancestry cluster had fewer N-insertions in productive TCRs than the roughly 700-donor mean. In a later analysis, the rate of TCR association differed among HLA loci, with DRB1 alleles having the most associated TCRs and HLA-C alleles having the fewest. An association between a missense DCLRE1C variant and V-gene and J-gene trimming of TCR beta chains was found in a later genetic analysis and replicated in an independent cohort. In a later analysis, some 18,000 TCR beta sequences were associated with specific HLA alleles at a false discovery rate of 0.05. Immune exposure information for the cohort was limited to CMV serostatus. A later analysis found that HLA-associated TCR beta chains were more clonally expanded and had lower generation probabilities than equally common non-associated chains. A further reported finding was that TCR beta sequences accurately predicted the HLA-A and HLA-B alleles for most subjects in the first cohort. The classifier was reported to diagnose cytomegalovirus status with high specificity and sensitivity in both the original and validation cohorts. Most CMV-associated TCR beta chains appeared to be HLA-restricted in a later analysis, and the HLA associations seemed to be driven largely by CMV exposure. Across donors, most TCR sequences were observed very rarely, whereas some public TCRs were present in many individuals. The 87-base-pair reads could not distinguish some IMGT-functional V segments, including TRBV6-2 and TRBV6-3, so those segments were excluded. A few of the identified cytomegalovirus-associated TCR beta chains were confirmed in vitro to be specific for cytomegalovirus antigens. Linkage disequilibrium might explain the correlated functional status among segregating V segments, but an unknown experimental factor could not be ruled out. Sequencing depth was assumed to be roughly uniform across donors in the presence/absence analyses, though that assumption may not hold. The study listed 164 TCR beta chains as associated with cytomegalovirus. Because counts were too low, seventeen rarely observed V segments, including chromosome 9 orphons, were excluded from the earlier analysis of 587 of the donors. A later analysis reported that several top co-occurrence clusters appeared linked to parvovirus B19, influenza, CMV and Epstein-Barr virus. In this cohort, only TCR beta chains were sequenced, and detectable features were limited by the absence of alpha or paired-chain data. Strong co-occurrence of HLA alleles, especially DR and DQ, made assigning TCR associations to individual alleles difficult. Because some donors lacked HLA typing at each locus, the association tests relied only on the typed subset. The authors suggested that the approach could potentially be generalized to other disease states and immunological phenotypes. A cluster of highly shared sequence variants was judged likely to be a technical artifact of the sequencing pipeline.

V and J are trimmed by 4 bases and 3 bases, and the gene matches miss 8 bases of the junction. Reading the germline V gene gives CDR1 MNHNS and CDR2 SASEGT. CDR3 length: 15 amino acids, cysteine to phenylalanine. Kept here is only the CDR3 DNA, which spans 45 bases and is read in frame from base 1. The cohort comprised 666 healthy bone marrow donors. Cohort members were all nominally healthy when sampled, although unrecorded immune exposures were likely present. The donor was CMV seropositive and was included in the group of 250 to 300 seropositive cohort members. Each donor provided a peripheral blood sample, and peripheral blood mononuclear cells were used for TCR beta sequencing. The Qiagen DNeasy Blood Extraction Kit was used to extract genomic DNA from the blood cell samples. Regarding this clone: Its antigen is still unknown. Per-nucleotide qualities are absent, and no much larger clonotype sits a single base away.

The library was produced with the immunoSEQ multiplex PCR assay. For the multiplex PCR, a mixture combining 60 forward primers for TCR Vbeta segments and 13 reverse primers for TCR Jbeta segments was used. Amplification of the CDR3 region of rearranged TCR beta genes was performed with a multiplex PCR assay on genomic DNA. The Illumina HiSeq System was used to sequence the amplified TCR beta libraries as 87-base-pair reads. In the paper's pipeline: A later analysis tallied around 80 million unique TCR beta chains across the 700 or so repertoires, and some 10 million of those chains were shared by two or more donors. Raw reads were error-corrected and collapsed into unique sequences by a nearest-neighbor algorithm in which closely related sequences were merged to remove PCR and sequencing errors. To assign V, D and J gene segments, CDR3 sequences were aligned to IMGT reference sequences. For a sequence to be retained, a match of at least six nucleotides was required to both a V gene segment and a J gene segment. A rearrangement counted as productive if the CDR3 had no stop codons and remained in frame with V and J, and every other rearrangement counted as non-productive. CDR3 was defined by IMGT convention, running from the second conserved V-encoded cysteine to the conserved J-encoded phenylalanine. In an earlier analysis of just under 600 of the donors, sequences lacking an unambiguous match to a single V gene segment were excluded. An earlier analysis of about 590 of the donors classified V segments as functional when productive rearrangements were above 56.7% and as segregating when the standard deviation between donors was above 5%. A statistical classification framework was developed to diagnose cytomegalovirus status using the catalog of TCR beta chain sequences. In a later analysis, TCR nucleotide sequences were compared against IMGT/GENE-DB human TR gene sequences so that V and J genes could be assigned. In a later analysis, CDR3 sequences and most-parsimonious VDJ recombination scenarios were assigned using the TCRdist pipeline. In a later analysis, each TCR beta chain was defined by its CDR3 amino acid sequence together with its V-gene family, and reads lacking a unique V-gene family were excluded. A later analysis removed several hundred highly shared, low-generation-probability nucleotide sequences to deal with suspected cross-contamination and a sequencing artifact. In a later analysis, a clonal expansion index for each public chain was calculated from normalized within-repertoire ranks of inferred template counts. Generation probabilities in a later analysis came from a VDJ recombination model fitted to out-of-frame rearrangements, and those results were checked against IGoR. In a later analysis, TCR-TCR, TCR-HLA and TCR-CMV co-occurrence was scored with hypergeometric tests, and a repertoire-size bias correction was applied to TCR pairs. In a later analysis, false discovery rates were estimated by permuting HLA or CMV assignments 20 times. In a later analysis, co-occurring TCRs were grouped using DBSCAN, with TCRdist sequence similarity added in when clustering inside HLA-allele-positive subsets. Co-occurrence clustering excluded repertoires with fewer than 30,000 or more than 120,000 public chains, plus five with anomalous nucleotide sharing. What TCRdb holds here is the immuneACCESS table cut down to in-frame rearrangements. Part of the clones is not present; checked against another copy, under half of the missing clones reflect an unresolved V gene, and the others are unexplained. For V, J and clone size, that table is used; D and trimming come from the DNA. This sample gives approximately 100,000 clones in total; approximately 86% of them show up just once. The ten top clones hold approximately 9.2% of the sample.

The sequence came from a man younger than 45 in good health and CMV-seropositive. Sequencing input: PBMCs. Rearrangement joined TRBV6-1 to TRBJ1-1; 7 central bases correspond to TRBD1. The DNA reads as follows: TGTGCCAGCAGTGCTACAGGGGAATCGTACACTGAAGCTTTCTTT. It translates as CASSATGESYTEAFF.